What follows are 29 T cell receptor beta chains derived from one specimen sequenced in a study of blood T cell repertoires in COVID-19 (dated by TCRdb to about 2020). The library came from the immunoSEQ multiplex PCR assay. TCRdb retrieved this table from immuneACCESS and kept in-frame rearrangements only. Not all clones are present; in checked studies, unresolved V genes account for under half, and no reason is known for the remainder. This sample gives about 120,000 clones in total; about 88% of them show up just once. Roughly 8.9% of the sample is taken by the ten largest. Sample: peripheral blood. These receptors were obtained from a woman aged 70 to 79 who had recovered from COVID-19.

The chain recombines TRBV10-3 with TRBJ2-2; 9 nucleotides line up with TRBD2. The trim removed 8 bases at V and 2 bases at J, leaving 6 bases unmatched. Germline-derived CDR1 and CDR2 are ENHRY and SYGVKD. The CDR3 totals 15 residues. CDR3 bases: TGTGCCATCCGTAGCGGGAGACTTAACACCGGGGAGCTGTTTTTT. Translated, it gives CAIRSGRLNTGELFF.

The chain links TRBV29-1 to TRBJ2-3, with 10 nucleotides matching TRBD2. V was pared by 6 bases and J by 5 bases, with 5 bases of the junction left unmatched. This CDR3 contains 13 residues. The germline V gene has CDR1 SQVTM and CDR2 ANQGSEA. This chain's CDR3 is CSVGLAVVDTQYF. The CDR3 coding sequence is TGCAGCGTCGGACTAGCGGTGGTAGATACGCAGTATTTT.

The chain recombines TRBV21-1 with TRBJ2-7; whether TRBD1, the table's D call, matches the DNA was not checked. TRBV21-1 is marked as a pseudogene. The CDR3 sequence is 14 residues long. CDR3 sequence (DNA): TGTGCCAGCAGCTACTGGGACAGCGACTACGAGCAGTACTTC. It specifies CASSYWDSDYEQYF.

The genes are TRBV7-2 and TRBJ2-7; D ambiguous. The V end was cut by 4 bases, the J end by 0 bases, with 7 bases between. This CDR3 region has 13 residues. Germline V gene sequence: CDR1 SGHTA, CDR2 FQGNSA. The CDR3 DNA is TGTGCCAGCAGCTCCCCGAGCTCCTACGAGCAGTACTTC. As protein: CASSSPSSYEQYF.

CDR3 loop: CASSLISGARSEAFF. The CDR3 DNA reads as TGTGCCAGCAGTTTAATCTCTGGGGCGCGGTCTGAAGCTTTCTTT. The chain carries TRBV28 and TRBJ1-1; D possibly corresponds to TRBD1 (5 bases). V was trimmed by 2 bases and J by 6 bases, leaving 16 bases between them. The CDR3 loop spans 15 amino acids. CDR1 and CDR2 from the germline V gene are MDHEN and SYDVKM.

The genes are TRBV24-1 and TRBJ2-5; D gene unclear. The CDR3 length is 17 residues. V lost 1 base, J lost 5 bases, and 19 bases lay in between. Germline V gene sequence: CDR1 KGHDR, CDR2 SFDVKD. This CDR3 is CATSDLDSLGLRETQYF. CDR3 coding DNA: TGTGCCACCAGTGATTTAGACTCCCTGGGTTTGCGGGAGACCCAGTACTTC.

The chain couples TRBV9 to TRBJ2-3; D is possibly TRBD2 (5 bases). The ends were cut back, 2 bases at V and 2 bases at J, with 9 bases in the middle. Germline V gives CDR1 SGDLS, CDR2 YYNGEE. This CDR3 is 14 amino acids long. CDR3 residues: CASSVRRDTDTQYF. The DNA for the CDR3 is TGTGCCAGCAGCGTCCGACGGGACACAGATACGCAGTATTTT.

This clone was seen just once. J is TRBJ1-2 and V is TRBV28; 8 nucleotides line up with TRBD1. Germline assignment: CDR1 MDHEN and CDR2 SYDVKM. V dropped 5 bases and J dropped 8; count of bases not matched to a gene: 7. This CDR3 has 13 amino acids. CDR3 protein: CASSQSGGQGYTF. The CDR3 DNA reads TGTGCCAGCAGTCAATCAGGGGGCCAAGGCTACACCTTC.

The J gene is TRBJ2-1, the V gene TRBV6-5; 8 nucleotides line up with TRBD2. V lost 7 bases, J lost 10 bases, and 3 bases stayed unmatched. CDR1 MNHEY and CDR2 SVGAGI come from the germline V gene. This CDR3 has 11 residues. This CDR3 reads CASTQREEQFF. As DNA, the CDR3 is TGTGCCAGCACCCAGCGGGAGGAGCAGTTCTTC.

This chain connects TRBV19 to TRBJ1-6; tentatively, D is TRBD1 (5 bases). The CDR3 contains 14 residues. From germline, CDR1 is LNHDA and CDR2 SQIVND (reference sequence). Trimming left V 9 bases short and J 0 bases short, with 9 bases between. The CDR3 spells CARNRSSYNSPLHF. CDR3 in DNA: TGTGCCAGAAACAGGAGCTCCTATAATTCACCCCTCCACTTT.

This clone appeared once. The genes are TRBV6-6 and TRBJ1-4, with 10 nucleotides matching TRBD1. With V trimmed by 10 bases and J by 8 bases, 16 bases remained unmatched. Germline V gene sequence: CDR1 MNHNY, CDR2 SVGAGI (reference sequence). CDR3 size: 16 residues. The CDR3 here is CATRGVTGGLGEKLFF. DNA of the CDR3: TGTGCCACCAGAGGGGTGACAGGGGGCCTCGGGGAAAAACTGTTTTTT.

The V call is TRBV6-5, the J call TRBJ1-1; TRBD1 aligns across 8 bases. The CDR3 loop spans 12 amino acids. CDR1 and CDR2 from the germline V gene are MNHEY and SVGAGI. V trimming: 6 bases; J trimming: 10 bases; junction bases outside the gene matches: 7. The CDR3 spells CASSLDRGGAFF. CDR3 nucleotide sequence: TGTGCCAGCAGCCTTGACAGGGGTGGAGCTTTCTTT.

This clone has just a few counts. The gene calls are TRBV7-2 and TRBJ2-5; 9 bases are shared with TRBD2. The CDR3 sequence is 15 residues long. Germline V gives CDR1 SGHTA, CDR2 FQGNSA. Losses at the gene ends were 5 bases for V and 4 bases for J; bases not matched to a gene: 8. The CDR3 reads CASSQRTSEVETQYF. Written as DNA, the CDR3 is TGTGCCAGCAGCCAACGGACTAGCGAGGTAGAGACCCAGTACTTC.

The rearrangement uses TRBV7-2 and TRBJ2-7; D not certain. This CDR3 comprises 14 residues. In germline, CDR1 is SGHTA, CDR2 FQGNSA. V lost 2 bases and J lost 0, with 8 bases in between. CDR3 in amino acids: CASSLFTSSYEQYF. DNA of the CDR3: TGTGCCAGCAGCTTATTTACGAGCTCCTACGAGCAGTACTTC.

V gene TRBV18 combines with J gene TRBJ2-7; no definite D call. The germline CDR1 and CDR2 sequences are KGHSH and LQKENI. This CDR3 is 14 amino acids long. V lost 4 bases and J lost 3, with 13 bases in between. In nucleotides, the CDR3 is TGTGCCAGCTCACAAGCCCCCAACGTCTACGAGCAGTACTTC. It specifies CASSQAPNVYEQYF. Drawing the rest from reference TRBV18 and TRBJ2-7, the complete variable domain is NAGVMQNPRHLVRRRGQEARLRCSPMKGHSHVYWYRQLPEEGLKFMVYLQKENIIDESGMPKERFSAEFPKEGPSILRIQQVVRGDSAAYFCASSQAPNVYEQYFGPGTRLTVT.

The CDR3 DNA is TGTGCCAGCAGCCGGGACAACTACGAGCAGTACTTC. Translating it yields CASSRDNYEQYF. The gene calls are TRBV6-1 and TRBJ2-7, with D tentatively TRBD1 (6 bases). This CDR3 region has 12 residues. Germline V CDR1 and CDR2: MNHNS, SASEGT. V was trimmed by 6 bases and J by 3 bases, leaving 9 bases between them.

The chain couples TRBV5-1 to TRBJ2-7, with 8 bases fitting TRBD1. Trimming cost V 0 bases and J 1 base; bases outside gene matches: 3. Germline V gene lookup returns CDR1 SGHRS and CDR2 YFSETQ. The CDR3 is made up of 15 amino acids. The CDR3 loop is CASSLDGQGSYEQYF. The CDR3 nucleotides are TGCGCCAGCAGCTTGGACGGACAGGGATCCTACGAGCAGTACTTC.

V gene TRBV11-1 combines with J gene TRBJ2-7; 8 bases fit TRBD1. The germline gives CDR1 SGHAT, CDR2 FQDESV (reference sequence). This CDR3 comprises 13 residues. After removal of 4 bases from V and 5 bases from J, the junction contained 4 bases not matched to a gene. CDR3: CASSYQGADEQYF. CDR3 DNA: TGTGCCAGCAGCTACCAGGGGGCGGACGAGCAGTACTTC.

J is TRBJ1-2 and V is TRBV6-2 or TRBV6-3; D not certain. Per germline, CDR1 MNHEY and CDR2 SVGEGT. Trimming shortened V by 4 bases and J by 4 bases, and 13 bases separated the two germline ends. There are 14 residues in the CDR3. The CDR3 is CASSLLGRSYGYTF. CDR3 DNA: TGTGCCAGCAGTTTGCTGGGCCGGTCCTATGGCTACACCTTC.

This chain links TRBV18 with TRBJ2-4; D is possibly TRBD2 (5 bases). CDR1 is KGHSH and CDR2 is LQKENI in the germline V gene. Trimming pared 3 bases from V and 13 bases from J, leaving 16 bases between. The CDR3 runs to 13 residues. The CDR3 loop reads CASSPLLTDYQYF. CDR3 nucleotide sequence: TGTGCCAGCTCACCTCTGTTGACCGACTACCAGTACTTC.

The chain joins TRBV7-6 to TRBJ2-7; D is possibly TRBD1 (7 bases). Germline assignment: CDR1 SGHVS and CDR2 FNYEAQ. The CDR3 contains 13 residues. V lost 4 bases and J 7 bases, leaving 14 bases between the germline ends. CDR3 in DNA: TGTGCCAGCAGCTATTCAGGGGGGAGGGAGCAGTACTTC. It is translated as CASSYSGGREQYF.

The J gene is TRBJ1-2, the V gene TRBV7-2; 8 nucleotides align to TRBD1. Per the germline V gene, CDR1 is SGHTA and CDR2 is FQGNSA. This CDR3 is 15 amino acids long. Unmatched junction bases numbered 5, after V lost 1 base and J lost 4 bases. The CDR3 DNA is TGTGCCAGCAGCTTAGAGGGGGGACAGGCCTATGGCTACACCTTC. Translating gives CASSLEGGQAYGYTF.

J is TRBJ2-3 and V is TRBV9; 7 bases map to TRBD2. The germline CDR1 and CDR2 sequences are SGDLS and YYNGEE. The CDR3 covers 15 residues. V dropped 4 bases and J dropped 1; count of bases not matched to a gene: 6. In DNA, the CDR3 is TGTGCCAGCAGCCTTCTAGCGGACCGCACAGATACGCAGTATTTT. Protein product: CASSLLADRTDTQYF.

This clone was counted a single time. V usage is TRBV19 and J usage is TRBJ2-6, with D uncertain. The CDR3 is 15 residues long. V was shortened by 7 bases and J by 0 bases, with 10 bases between the two germline ends. The V gene's germline CDR1 is LNHDA and CDR2 SQIVND (reference sequence). The CDR3 coding sequence is TGTGCCAGTACCAAATCCAGCTCTGGGGCCAACGTCCTGACTTTC. Translating gives CASTKSSSGANVLTF. Supplemented by reference TRBV19 and TRBJ2-6, the full variable domain reads DGGITQSPKYLFRKEGQNVTLSCEQNLNHDAMYWYRQDPGQGLRLIYYSQIVNDFQKGDIAEGYSVSREKKESFPLTVTSAQKNPTAFYLCASTKSSSGANVLTFGAGSRLTVL.

The chain has TRBV7-9 and TRBJ2-5, with 7 bases identical to TRBD1. Germline V lookup: CDR1 SEHNR, CDR2 FQNEAQ (reference sequence). V was pared by 4 bases and J by 3 bases, with 8 bases of the junction left unmatched. This CDR3 has 15 residues. DNA of the CDR3: TGTGCCAGCAGCTCCGGACAGGCCGGGGAAGAGACCCAGTACTTC. It yields the protein CASSSGQAGEETQYF.

The chain uses TRBV28 and TRBJ2-2, with TRBD2 matching 8 bases. Germline V lookup: CDR1 MDHEN, CDR2 SYDVKM. The CDR3 totals 16 residues. Trimming took 7 bases from V and 4 from J; bases not matched to a gene: 11. CDR3 sequence reads: CASTLGGAVLTGELFF. CDR3 nucleotides: TGTGCCAGCACCCTCGGGGGGGCCGTGCTCACCGGGGAGCTGTTTTTT.

This rearrangement joins TRBV4-2 to TRBJ2-3, with 12 bases aligning to TRBD1. CDR1 is LGHNA and CDR2 is YNFKEQ in the germline V gene. The CDR3 has 17 amino acids. The V gene end was trimmed by 0 bases and the J gene end by 5 bases; junction bases not matched to a gene: 6. CDR3 DNA: TGTGCCAGCAGCCAAGAACCGGGACAGGGGGCTAGAGATACGCAGTATTTT. Encoded protein: CASSQEPGQGARDTQYF.

The V call is TRBV28, the J call TRBJ1-1, with 7 nucleotides matching TRBD1. Per germline, CDR1 MDHEN and CDR2 SYDVKM. The CDR3 extends over 14 amino acids. Trimming removed 5 bases from V and 7 bases from J; junction bases left unmatched: 10. The CDR3 reads CASSTLGGRSEAFF. The CDR3 DNA reads TGTGCCAGCAGTACCCTAGGGGGCCGCAGTGAAGCTTTCTTT.

The chain couples TRBV5-4 to TRBJ2-1, with a weak D call TRBD1 (5 bases). V gave up 2 bases and J gave up 0 bases, with 9 bases separating them. In germline, CDR1 is SGHNT, CDR2 YYREEE (reference sequence). The CDR3 extends over 15 amino acids. The CDR3 region has the DNA TGTGCCAGCAGCTTCCCTAGGGGCTCCTACAATGAGCAGTTCTTC. Residues: CASSFPRGSYNEQFF.